These T cell receptor beta chains were read from a single sample in a study of blood T cell repertoires in COVID-19. Repertoires were generated with immunoSEQ multiplex PCR, while TCRdb's copy carries only in-frame clones and drops some. The table shows around 100,000 clones, with about 74% occurring only once. Source material: peripheral blood. These receptors originate from a man aged 65 to 79 with COVID-19, enrolled during active disease. Each CDR3 is given with its conserved first and last residue. The D gene is left open where the match is weak. Size tells how often a clone was seen (once, few, many) or the class of an expanded clone, and some rows leave it out.

v_call,d_call,clone_size,j_call,cdr3_aa,cdr3_nt
TRBV4-2,NA,NA,TRBJ1-3,CASSQGGGGNTIYF,TGTGCCAGCAGCCAAGGGGGGGGTGGAAACACCATATATTTT
TRBV7-2,NA,NA,TRBJ2-1,CASSLYGQDNEQFF,TGTGCCAGCAGCTTATATGGCCAAGACAATGAGCAGTTCTTC
TRBV24-1,NA,once,TRBJ2-5,CATSDGETQYF,TGTGCCACCAGTGACGGAGAGACCCAGTACTTC
TRBV28,TRBD2,NA,TRBJ2-5,CASSPPPGLAVQETQYF,TGTGCCAGCAGTCCCCCTCCCGGACTAGCGGTCCAAGAGACCCAGTACTTC
TRBV19,NA,NA,TRBJ2-7,CASSIGPGSSYEQYF,TGTGCCAGTAGTATAGGGCCAGGCAGCTCCTACGAGCAGTACTTC
TRBV19,TRBD1,NA,TRBJ1-5,CASSIGGGVNQPQHF,TGTGCCAGTAGTATAGGAGGGGGCGTGAATCAGCCCCAGCATTTT
TRBV14,TRBD1,NA,TRBJ1-5,CASAGTGFNQPQHF,TGTGCCAGCGCCGGGACAGGGTTCAATCAGCCCCAGCATTTT
TRBV9,TRBD1,NA,TRBJ2-1,CASSPGLSTGRYEQFF,TGTGCCAGCAGCCCTGGTCTTTCGACAGGGCGTTATGAGCAGTTCTTC
TRBV30,TRBD2,NA,TRBJ2-1,CAWTRGDEQFF,TGTGCCTGGACCCGGGGGGATGAGCAGTTCTTC
TRBV2,NA,NA,TRBJ1-3,CASSWTEDTIYF,TGTGCCAGCAGTTGGACGGAGGACACCATATATTTT
TRBV7-9,NA,NA,TRBJ2-3,CASSRSETDTQYF,TGTGCCAGCAGCCGTAGCGAAACAGATACGCAGTATTTT
TRBV7-2,TRBD2,NA,TRBJ2-7,CASSLAPGLAGGEQYF,TGTGCCAGCAGCTTAGCCCCGGGACTAGCGGGAGGTGAGCAGTACTTC
TRBV24-1,NA,NA,TRBJ2-7,CATSDSLAGSTYEQYF,TGTGCCACCAGTGATTCGTTGGCGGGATCGACCTACGAGCAGTACTTC
TRBV18,TRBD2,NA,TRBJ2-7,CASSPRPAGREYEQYF,TGTGCCAGCTCACCTCGGCCGGCAGGGAGGGAGTACGAGCAGTACTTC
TRBV20-1,NA,NA,TRBJ1-1,CSGTAYTEAFF,TGCAGTGGGACAGCATACACTGAAGCTTTCTTT
TRBV10-1,TRBD2,NA,TRBJ2-7,CASSQSSGSSYEQYF,TGCGCCAGCAGTCAATCCAGCGGGAGCTCCTACGAGCAGTACTTC
TRBV19,NA,few,TRBJ1-1,CASSAPQGLNTEAFF,TGTGCCAGTAGTGCCCCACAGGGCCTGAACACTGAAGCTTTCTTT
TRBV5-1,TRBD1,NA,TRBJ2-1,CASSFTGDPYNEQFF,TGCGCCAGCAGCTTTACAGGGGACCCCTACAATGAGCAGTTCTTC
TRBV5-5,TRBD2,NA,TRBJ2-1,CASSAWTSRNEQFF,TGTGCCAGCAGCGCATGGACTAGCCGCAATGAGCAGTTCTTC
TRBV5-1,NA,once,TRBJ2-5,CASSSDLGETQYF,TGCGCCAGCAGCTCGGACTTGGGAGAGACCCAGTACTTC
TRBV6-6,TRBD1,NA,TRBJ1-3,CASRKDREAGNTIYF,TGTGCCAGCAGGAAGGACAGGGAGGCTGGAAACACCATATATTTT
TRBV2,NA,NA,TRBJ1-1,CASSLGSGTEAFF,TGTGCCAGCAGCCTAGGGTCGGGGACTGAAGCTTTCTTT
TRBV19,NA,many,TRBJ1-3,CASSMRFALGNTIYF,TGTGCCAGTAGTATGCGTTTCGCGTTGGGAAACACCATATATTTT
TRBV10-3,TRBD1,NA,TRBJ2-1,CAIRRTGGDNEQFF,TGTGCCATCAGAAGGACAGGGGGGGACAATGAGCAGTTCTTC
TRBV27,TRBD2,NA,TRBJ2-7,CASSLTSGSAYEQYF,TGTGCCAGCAGTTTGACTAGCGGGAGCGCCTACGAGCAGTACTTC
TRBV7-9,TRBD1,NA,TRBJ1-2,CASSLKAGTGANYGYTF,TGTGCCAGCAGCTTAAAGGCCGGGACAGGGGCTAACTATGGCTACACCTTC
TRBV5-8,NA,NA,TRBJ2-5,CASSLAPAAETQYF,TGTGCCAGCAGCTTGGCCCCTGCGGCGGAGACCCAGTACTTC
TRBV7-3,NA,NA,TRBJ1-1,CASSTGLNTEAFF,TGTGCCAGCAGCACAGGTTTGAACACTGAAGCTTTCTTT
TRBV7-2,NA,NA,TRBJ2-5,CASSSLEGAGTQYF,TGTGCCAGCAGCTCCTTGGAGGGGGCCGGGACCCAGTACTTC
TRBV28,TRBD2,NA,TRBJ2-1,CASSRTSGYNEQFF,TGTGCCAGCAGTAGGACTAGCGGATACAATGAGCAGTTCTTC
TRBV28,NA,NA,TRBJ1-1,CASSPRGGSNTEAFF,TGTGCCAGCAGCCCTCGGGGGGGATCGAACACTGAAGCTTTCTTT
TRBV24-1,TRBD1,NA,TRBJ2-2,CATSDLDRAGELFF,TGTGCCACCAGTGATCTGGACAGGGCCGGGGAGCTGTTTTTT
TRBV5-1,NA,few,TRBJ2-7,CASSSRSSYEQYF,TGCGCCAGCAGCTCCCGGAGCTCCTACGAGCAGTACTTC